This TCR beta chain was recovered during a study of beta chain features in type 1 diabetes. What was sequenced were expressed TCRB transcripts, since all of the isolated RNA had been reverse transcribed. Measured with immunoSEQ multiplex PCR; TCRdb has only the in-frame clones, and not every one. The data show roughly 310,000 clones, about 11% seen once. From germline, CDR1 is MDHEN and CDR2 SYDVKM. This CDR3 is 17 amino acids long. After removal of 7 bases from V and 5 bases from J, the junction contained 20 bases not matched to a gene. What was sequenced was naive CD4+ T cells from blood. This receptor was obtained from a woman in her 30s in good health. This chain joins TRBV28 and TRBJ2-7, with 7 nucleotides matching TRBD2. CDR3 sequence: CASNTEGRGSKFHEQYF. DNA of the CDR3: TGTGCCAGCAACACGGAGGGGAGGGGTAGTAAGTTCCACGAGCAGTACTTC.